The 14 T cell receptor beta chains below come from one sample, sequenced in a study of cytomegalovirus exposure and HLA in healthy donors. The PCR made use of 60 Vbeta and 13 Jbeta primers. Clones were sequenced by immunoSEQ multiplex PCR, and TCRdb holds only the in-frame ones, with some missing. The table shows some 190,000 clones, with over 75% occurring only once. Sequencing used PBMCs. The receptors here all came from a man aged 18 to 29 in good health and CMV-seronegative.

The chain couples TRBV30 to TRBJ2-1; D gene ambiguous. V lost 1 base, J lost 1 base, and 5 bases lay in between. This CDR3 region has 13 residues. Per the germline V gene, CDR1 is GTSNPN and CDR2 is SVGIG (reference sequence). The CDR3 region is CAWSGHSYNEQFF. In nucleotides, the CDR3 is TGTGCCTGGAGTGGTCATTCCTACAATGAGCAGTTCTTC.

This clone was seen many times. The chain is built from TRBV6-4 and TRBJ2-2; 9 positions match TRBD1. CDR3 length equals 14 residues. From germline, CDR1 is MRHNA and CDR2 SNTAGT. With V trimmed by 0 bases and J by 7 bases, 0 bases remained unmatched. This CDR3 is CASSDSTGGGELFF. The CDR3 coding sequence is TGTGCCAGCAGTGACTCGACAGGGGGCGGGGAGCTGTTTTTT.

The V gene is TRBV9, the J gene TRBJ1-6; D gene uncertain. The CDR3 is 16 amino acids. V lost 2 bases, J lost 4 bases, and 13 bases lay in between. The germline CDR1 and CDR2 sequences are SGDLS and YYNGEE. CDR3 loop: CASSVGVRTYNSPLHF. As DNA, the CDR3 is TGTGCCAGCAGCGTCGGTGTGAGGACTTATAATTCACCCCTCCACTTT. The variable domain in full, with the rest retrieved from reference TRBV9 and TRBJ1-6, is DSGVTQTPKHLITATGQRVTLRCSPRSGDLSVYWYQQSLDQGLQFLIQYYNGEERAKGNILERFSAQQFPDLHSELNLSSLELGDSALYFCASSVGVRTYNSPLHFGNGTRLTVT.

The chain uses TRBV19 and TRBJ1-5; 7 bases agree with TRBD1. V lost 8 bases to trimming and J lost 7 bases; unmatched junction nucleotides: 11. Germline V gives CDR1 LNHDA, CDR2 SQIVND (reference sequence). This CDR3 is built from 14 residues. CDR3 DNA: TGTGCCAGTGGTAGACAGGGTCCAGGACAGCCCCAGCATTTT. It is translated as CASGRQGPGQPQHF.

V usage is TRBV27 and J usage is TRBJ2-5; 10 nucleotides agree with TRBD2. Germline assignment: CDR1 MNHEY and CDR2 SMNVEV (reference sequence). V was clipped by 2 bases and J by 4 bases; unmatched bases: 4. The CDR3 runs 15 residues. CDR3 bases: TGTGCCAGCAGTTTACTAGCGGGGGTCGGAGAGACCCAGTACTTC. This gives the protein CASSLLAGVGETQYF.

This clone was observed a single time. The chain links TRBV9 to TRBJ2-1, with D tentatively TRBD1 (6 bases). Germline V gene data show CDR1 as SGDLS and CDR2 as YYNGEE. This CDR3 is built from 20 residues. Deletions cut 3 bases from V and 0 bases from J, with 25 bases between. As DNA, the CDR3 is TGTGCCAGCAGCGGAGCCCACTTACAGGGCCGGCTTAGCTCCTACAATGAGCAGTTCTTC. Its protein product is CASSGAHLQGRLSSYNEQFF.

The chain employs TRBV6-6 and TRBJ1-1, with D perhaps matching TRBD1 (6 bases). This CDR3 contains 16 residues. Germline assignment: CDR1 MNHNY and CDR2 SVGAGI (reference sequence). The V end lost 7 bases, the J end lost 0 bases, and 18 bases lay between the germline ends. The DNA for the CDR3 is TGTGCCAGCACCATGGGTCCAGGGGCTCTGAACACTGAAGCTTTCTTT. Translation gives CASTMGPGALNTEAFF.

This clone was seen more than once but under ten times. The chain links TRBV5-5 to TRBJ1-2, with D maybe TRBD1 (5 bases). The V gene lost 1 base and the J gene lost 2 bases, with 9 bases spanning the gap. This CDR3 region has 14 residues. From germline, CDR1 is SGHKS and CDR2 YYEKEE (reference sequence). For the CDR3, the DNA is TGTGCCAGCAGCTTGCAAGGGGCAAACTATGGCTACACCTTC. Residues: CASSLQGANYGYTF.

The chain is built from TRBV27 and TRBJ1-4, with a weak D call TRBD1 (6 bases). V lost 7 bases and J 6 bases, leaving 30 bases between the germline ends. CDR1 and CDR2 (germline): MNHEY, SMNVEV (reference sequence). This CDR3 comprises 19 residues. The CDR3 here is CASKPLGGLQSIIDEKLFF. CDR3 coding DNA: TGTGCCAGCAAACCCCTAGGGGGTCTCCAATCAATTATTGATGAAAAACTGTTTTTT.

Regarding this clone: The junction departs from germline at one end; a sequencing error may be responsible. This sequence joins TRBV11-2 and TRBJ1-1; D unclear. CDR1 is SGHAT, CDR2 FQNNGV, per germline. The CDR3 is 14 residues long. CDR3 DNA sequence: TGTGCCGGCAGCCGACAACAGAAGAACACTGAAGCTTTCTTT. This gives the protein CAGSRQQKNTEAFF.

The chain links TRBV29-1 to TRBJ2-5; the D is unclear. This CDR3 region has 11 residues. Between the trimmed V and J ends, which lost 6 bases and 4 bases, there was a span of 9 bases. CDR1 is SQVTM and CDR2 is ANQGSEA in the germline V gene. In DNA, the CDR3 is TGCAGCGTCTTTCCGGGAGAGACCCAGTACTTC. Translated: CSVFPGETQYF.

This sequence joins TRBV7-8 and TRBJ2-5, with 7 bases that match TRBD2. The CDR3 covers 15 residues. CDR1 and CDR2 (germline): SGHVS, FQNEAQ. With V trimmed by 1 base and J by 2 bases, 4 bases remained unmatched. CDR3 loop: CASSLVSGRQETQYF. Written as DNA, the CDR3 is TGTGCCAGCAGCTTAGTTAGCGGGCGACAAGAGACCCAGTACTTC.

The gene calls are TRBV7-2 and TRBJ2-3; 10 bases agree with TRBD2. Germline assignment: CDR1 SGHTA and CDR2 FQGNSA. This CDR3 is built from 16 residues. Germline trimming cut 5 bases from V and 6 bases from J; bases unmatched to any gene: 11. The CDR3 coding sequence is TGTGCCAGCAGCCCCCGGTCAGCGGGAGGGTTGGATACGCAGTATTTT. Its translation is CASSPRSAGGLDTQYF.

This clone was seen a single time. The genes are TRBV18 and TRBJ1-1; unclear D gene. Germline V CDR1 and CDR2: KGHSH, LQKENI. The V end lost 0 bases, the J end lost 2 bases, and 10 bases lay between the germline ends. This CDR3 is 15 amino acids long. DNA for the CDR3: TGTGCCAGCTCACCACCTTCATCCGGTAACACTGAAGCTTTCTTT. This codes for CASSPPSSGNTEAFF. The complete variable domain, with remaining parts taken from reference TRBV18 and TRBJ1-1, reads NAGVMQNPRHLVRRRGQEARLRCSPMKGHSHVYWYRQLPEEGLKFMVYLQKENIIDESGMPKERFSAEFPKEGPSILRIQQVVRGDSAAYFCASSPPSSGNTEAFFGQGTRLTVV.